This T cell receptor (beta chain) was sequenced in a study of blood T cell repertoires in COVID-19. Overall study context: COVID-19 samples, acute and convalescent, were from the United States, Italy and Spain. The cDNA or gDNA used as material had been derived from T cells, B-cell-depleted T cells, or PBMCs.

CDR1 and CDR2 from the germline V gene are DFQATT and SNEGSKA (reference sequence). The junction had 0 bases not matched to a gene; V was cut back by 4 bases and J by 7 bases. The CDR3 is 11 residues long. Original data processing: Reference gene primer amplification yielded estimated nucleated cell counts. Measured with immunoSEQ multiplex PCR; TCRdb has only the in-frame clones, and not every one. That table furnishes V, J and clone size, whereas the DNA furnished D and trimming. The table records roughly 260,000 clones, around 87% of them present only once. This TCR derives from a woman between 50 and 59 years old with acute or convalescent COVID-19. The source material was peripheral blood. The chain has TRBV20-1 and TRBJ1-4, with 7 positions matching TRBD1. The CDR3 DNA is TGCAGTGCTAACAGGGGTGAAAAACTGTTTTTT. Residues: CSANRGEKLFF.